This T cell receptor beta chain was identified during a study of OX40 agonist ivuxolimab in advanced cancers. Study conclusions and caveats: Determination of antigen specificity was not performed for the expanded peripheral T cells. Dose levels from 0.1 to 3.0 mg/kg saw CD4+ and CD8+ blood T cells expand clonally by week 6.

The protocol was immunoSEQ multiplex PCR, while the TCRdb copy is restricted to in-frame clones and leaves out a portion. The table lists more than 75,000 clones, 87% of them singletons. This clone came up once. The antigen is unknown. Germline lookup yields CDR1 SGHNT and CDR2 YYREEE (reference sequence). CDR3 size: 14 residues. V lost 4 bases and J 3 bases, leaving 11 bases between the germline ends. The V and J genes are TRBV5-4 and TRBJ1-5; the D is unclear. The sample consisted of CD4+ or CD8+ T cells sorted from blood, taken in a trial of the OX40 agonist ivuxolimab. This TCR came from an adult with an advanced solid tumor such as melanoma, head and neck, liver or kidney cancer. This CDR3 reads CASSQNGYNQPQHF. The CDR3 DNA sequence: TGTGCCAGCAGCCAGAATGGATACAATCAGCCCCAGCATTTT.